This T cell receptor (beta chain) was obtained from a study of T cell clones after liver transplantation. Notes on the study in general: In most of the 8 subjects, circulating graft-donor-reactive CD4 TCRbeta sequences fell significantly after transplant. These preliminary findings come from unstandardized post-transplant sampling times.

From germline, CDR1 is SEHNR and CDR2 FQNEAQ (reference sequence). With 5 bases removed from V and 4 bases from J, the gap between germline ends came to 11 bases. The CDR3 extends over 13 amino acids. Assay: immunoSEQ multiplex PCR; the TCRdb copy retains only in-frame clones and omits some. The table has tens of thousands of clones, about four fifths seen once. By its share, this clone is medium-sized. Antigen: not known. The material was CD8+ T cells from blood, obtained around 52 months after liver transplant. This TCR was sampled from a human patient who received a liver transplant. Some T cells may have come from the graft donor. The chain uses TRBV7-9 and TRBJ2-5; the D gene is possibly TRBD1 (5 bases). Here the CDR3 reads CASSEDTAETQYF. The CDR3 DNA sequence: TGTGCCAGCAGCGAGGACACAGCAGAGACCCAGTACTTC.